This TCR beta chain was profiled in a study of identical twins. Findings of the study overall: The study drew conclusions from cross-sectional statistical analysis, not from following the same donors. The abundant beta clonotypes from cord blood had fewer insertions, and memory repertoires had none of this.

This CDR3 has 17 residues. Trimming took 3 bases from V and 2 from J; bases not matched to a gene: 5. Through template switching, a universal primer site was introduced, and the cDNA contained unique molecular identifiers. From the 5' RACE reads, TCRdb called clonotypes with MiXCR, one entry per CDR3 protein. This sample has 350,000 to 600,000 distinct CDR3 sequences, with approximately 14% found just once. In regard to this clonotype: The antigen is not known.

This sample was also put to use in a study of yellow fever vaccine responses in identical twins.

Material: CD4+ T cells sorted from blood. The receptor was derived from a woman under 30 in good health. V and J are TRBV12-3 or TRBV12-4 and TRBJ2-7; 15 nucleotides line up with TRBD2. DNA for the CDR3: TGTGCCAGCAGTTTTGGGACTAGCGGGAGGAAAACCTACGAGCAGTACTTC. Translating gives CASSFGTSGRKTYEQYF.